The present T cell receptor (beta chain) was sequenced within a study of control samples from healthy donors and cancer patients (dated by TCRdb to about 2020). Of note for this clone: Its antigen target is currently unknown. Per-base quality was not reported, and no clone a single base away is much larger than it.

As encoded in the germline V gene, CDR1 is SQVTM while CDR2 is ANQGSEA. Including cysteine and phenylalanine, the CDR3 has 12 amino acids. Only the CDR3 region is kept as DNA, spanning 36 bases read in frame from base 1. Between the V and J ends, shortened by 4 bases and 2 bases respectively, the junction contains 9 bases. Preparation of the library involved the immunoSEQ multiplex PCR assay. TCRdb stores this immuneACCESS table with in-frame sequences only. Part of the clones is absent; in the studies checked, under half of the shortfall reflects unresolved V genes, and no reason is known for the rest. The sample has about 140,000 clones on record, roughly 92% of them singletons. Jointly, the top ten make up approximately 10% of the sample.

The receptor was derived from a man aged 30 to 39 in good health. The chain is assembled from TRBV29-1 and TRBJ2-7; TRBD2 is possibly the D segment (5 matching bases). The specimen sequenced was blood. The DNA sequence is TGCAGCGTTGTTTGGGAGACCTACGAGCAGTACTTC. The resulting protein is CSVVWETYEQYF.